Shown below are 20 T cell receptor beta chains from a single sample sequenced in a study of cytomegalovirus exposure and HLA in healthy donors. The PCR had 60 Vbeta and 13 Jbeta primers. Using immunoSEQ multiplex PCR, the repertoire was profiled, and TCRdb retains in-frame clones only, with some absent. This sample has 100,000 to 120,000 clones, with over 65% found just once. The sequencing sample was made of PBMCs. These receptors came from a woman in her twenties or thirties in good health and CMV-seronegative.

This chain joins TRBV5-1 and TRBJ2-3; 9 bases agree with TRBD1. CDR3 length equals 12 residues. V dropped 5 bases and J dropped 6; count of bases not matched to a gene: 1. Germline V lookup: CDR1 SGHRS, CDR2 YFSETQ. CDR3 sequence: CASRGQGDTQYF. For the CDR3, the DNA is TGCGCCAGCAGGGGACAGGGCGATACGCAGTATTTT.

The chain carries TRBV28 and TRBJ1-5; no firm D call. Germline CDR1 and CDR2: MDHEN and SYDVKM. The CDR3 spans 14 residues. V was shortened by 3 bases and J by 7 bases, with 13 bases between the two germline ends. The CDR3 protein is CASSFFSSPQPQHF. The CDR3 DNA sequence: TGTGCCAGCAGTTTTTTCTCCAGTCCCCAGCCCCAGCATTTT.

This sequence joins TRBV10-3 and TRBJ2-1, with 8 bases that match TRBD2. The CDR3 spans 15 residues. V trimming: 6 bases; J trimming: 4 bases; junction bases outside the gene matches: 8. CDR1 is ENHRY, CDR2 SYGVKD, per germline. This CDR3 reads CAISQSGGPYNEQFF. The CDR3 DNA reads TGTGCCATCAGCCAGAGCGGGGGACCGTACAATGAGCAGTTCTTC.

V gene TRBV4-3 combines with J gene TRBJ1-1, with a possible D match to TRBD1 (5 bases). Germline V gives CDR1 LGHNA, CDR2 YSLEER. Trimming cost V 2 bases and J 6 bases, with 10 bases left between them. This CDR3 is built from 13 residues. For the CDR3, the DNA is TGCGCCAGCAGCCAAACCGACAGTTCTGAAGCTTTCTTT. Residues: CASSQTDSSEAFF.

The gene calls are TRBV7-3 and TRBJ2-1; perhaps TRBD1 as D (5 bases). This CDR3 comprises 13 residues. Per germline, CDR1 SGHTA and CDR2 FQGTGA. V was clipped by 0 bases and J by 14 bases, with 14 bases between them. The DNA for the CDR3 is TGTGCCAGCAGCTTAACGACAGAGAAGGTGAAGTTCTTC. Its translation is CASSLTTEKVKFF.

The chain recombines TRBV14 with TRBJ2-3; D may be TRBD2 (5 bases). V was trimmed by 3 bases and J by 4 bases, leaving 20 bases between them. Germline CDR1 and CDR2: SGHDN and FVKESK. The CDR3 extends over 17 amino acids. CDR3 DNA sequence: TGTGCCAGCAGCCATTTGGAGGCGGCGGAGTTCGCAGATACGCAGTATTTT. Translating it yields CASSHLEAAEFADTQYF. The full variable domain, with the rest looked up from reference TRBV14 and TRBJ2-3, is EAGVTQFPSHSVIEKGQTVTLRCDPISGHDNLYWYRRVMGKEIKFLLHFVKESKQDESGMPNNRFLAERTGGTYSTLKVQPAELEDSGVYFCASSHLEAAEFADTQYFGPGTRLTVL.

This chain joins TRBV10-1 and TRBJ1-5; no clear D gene. The CDR3 has 19 amino acids. CDR1 is WNHNN, CDR2 SYGVQD, per germline (reference sequence). Trimming left V 3 bases short and J 0 bases short, with 21 bases between. CDR3: CASSDNTGRERYSNQPQHF. The CDR3 region has the DNA TGCGCCAGCAGTGACAACACCGGACGGGAACGCTATAGCAATCAGCCCCAGCATTTT.

This clone was counted between two and nine times. The chain is built from TRBV6-5 and TRBJ2-3; a possible D gene is TRBD1 (6 bases). This CDR3 is built from 13 residues. Trimming pared 5 bases from V and 6 bases from J, leaving 12 bases between. Germline CDR1 reads MNHEY; CDR2 reads SVGAGI. CDR3 residues: CASSRNRADTQYF. The CDR3 DNA follows: TGTGCCAGCAGTAGAAACAGGGCCGATACGCAGTATTTT.

This chain joins TRBV7-6 and TRBJ2-7; the match to TRBD2 covers 14 bases. After removal of 5 bases from V and 4 bases from J, the junction contained 7 bases not matched to a gene. Germline CDR1 and CDR2: SGHVS and FNYEAQ. This CDR3 is 16 amino acids long. CDR3 in DNA: TGTGCCAGCAGCCCGTTTGGGACTAGCGGGAGTTACGAGCAGTACTTC. This translates into CASSPFGTSGSYEQYF.

The gene calls are TRBV30 and TRBJ1-2; D call uncertain. The V end lost 3 bases, the J end lost 8 bases, and 16 bases lay between the germline ends. The CDR3 contains 13 residues. CDR1 and CDR2 (germline): GTSNPN, SVGIG (reference sequence). The CDR3 reads CAWSPQPGSGYTF. CDR3 nucleotide sequence: TGTGCCTGGAGCCCCCAGCCGGGGTCCGGCTACACCTTC.

This clone appeared once. The J gene is TRBJ2-7, the V gene TRBV7-2; TRBD1 matches 9 bases. The CDR3 loop spans 16 amino acids. The V and J ends lost 5 bases and 1 base, in that order; junction bases with no gene match: 9. The germline CDR1 and CDR2 sequences are SGHTA and FQGNSA. CDR3 protein: CASSLNPGQGSYEQYF. Here the CDR3 DNA reads TGTGCCAGCAGCCTGAATCCGGGACAGGGTTCCTACGAGCAGTACTTC. Supplemented by reference TRBV7-2 and TRBJ2-7, the full variable domain reads GAGVSQSPSNKVTEKGKDVELRCDPISGHTALYWYRQSLGQGLEFLIYFQGNSAPDKSGLPSDRFSAERTGGSVSTLTIQRTQQEDSAVYLCASSLNPGQGSYEQYFGPGTRLTVT.

This chain uses TRBV7-2 with TRBJ2-2, with D unclear. The V end was cut by 2 bases, the J end by 7 bases, with 11 bases between. CDR1 and CDR2 from the germline V gene are SGHTA and FQGNSA. This CDR3 contains 14 residues. CDR3 DNA sequence: TGTGCCAGCAGCTTATCTTTAGAACGCGGGGAGCTGTTTTTT. This gives the protein CASSLSLERGELFF. Full variable domain (missing parts from reference TRBV7-2 and TRBJ2-2): GAGVSQSPSNKVTEKGKDVELRCDPISGHTALYWYRQSLGQGLEFLIYFQGNSAPDKSGLPSDRFSAERTGGSVSTLTIQRTQQEDSAVYLCASSLSLERGELFFGEGSRLTVL.

In the case of this clone: A junction end diverges from the germline sequence, so it may reflect a read error. This chain joins TRBV7-7 and TRBJ2-2, with no clear D. Per the germline V gene, CDR1 is SSHAT and CDR2 is FNYEAQ (reference sequence). The CDR3 length is 14 residues. The CDR3 loop is CASSLYGNTGELFF. In DNA, the CDR3 is TGTGCTAGCAGCTTATACGGGAACACCGGGGAGCTGTTTTTT.

This clone appeared once. The rearrangement links TRBV30 to TRBJ2-7, with D possibly TRBD1 on 5 matching bases. Looked up from germline, CDR1 is GTSNPN and CDR2 is SVGIG (reference sequence). V lost 5 bases and J 1 base, leaving 6 bases between the germline ends. This CDR3 contains 11 residues. CDR3 bases: TGTGCCTGGGACAGATCCTACGAGCAGTACTTC. Translation gives CAWDRSYEQYF. Filled out from reference TRBV30 and TRBJ2-7, the complete variable domain reads SQTIHQWPATLVQPVGSPLSLECTVEGTSNPNLYWYRQAAGRGLQLLFYSVGIGQISSEVPQNLSASRPQDRQFILSSKKLLLSDSGFYLCAWDRSYEQYFGPGTRLTVT.

CDR3 sequence: CASSYRITGGKTEAFF. The CDR3 DNA sequence: TGTGCCAGCAGTTATAGAATTACAGGGGGCAAAACTGAAGCTTTCTTT. This sequence joins TRBV28 and TRBJ1-1, with 9 bases identical to TRBD1. Germline V gene sequence: CDR1 MDHEN, CDR2 SYDVKM. The CDR3 is made up of 16 amino acids. The J segment lost 5 bases and the V segment lost 4 bases, leaving 11 bases of the junction unmatched.

CDR3 DNA sequence: TGTGCCAGCAGCTTCTCTCTTGCGGGGGACTCTGGAAACACCATATATTTT. It encodes CASSFSLAGDSGNTIYF. V and J are TRBV9 and TRBJ1-3, with D possibly TRBD1 on 5 matching bases. Trimming stripped 4 bases from V and 0 bases from J, with 17 bases between. Germline V lookup: CDR1 SGDLS, CDR2 YYNGEE. The length of the CDR3 is 17 residues.

The chain recombines TRBV2 with TRBJ2-7, with 11 bases matching TRBD2. The CDR3 sequence is 15 residues long. The germline V gene encodes CDR1 SNHLY and CDR2 FYNNEI. The junction had 8 bases not matched to a gene; V was cut back by 6 bases and J by 4 bases. This CDR3 reads CASSQLAGDIYEQYF. In DNA form, the CDR3 reads TGTGCCAGCAGCCAACTAGCGGGAGACATATACGAGCAGTACTTC.

The chain recombines TRBV5-1 with TRBJ1-6, with 7 bases fitting TRBD1. This CDR3 contains 20 residues. The germline V gene has CDR1 SGHRS and CDR2 YFSETQ. J gave up 9 bases and V 0 bases, and 21 bases lay outside the gene matches. CDR3 in DNA: TGCGCCAGCAGCTTGGCCGGTCGGGACAGTCTCCTGAGGGCGTCTTCACCCCTCCACTTT. It translates to CASSLAGRDSLLRASSPLHF.

The rearrangement uses TRBV7-8 and TRBJ1-5; TRBD1 is a possible D gene (5 bases). Germline V gene lookup returns CDR1 SGHVS and CDR2 FQNEAQ. V was cut by 3 bases and J by 1 base, with 10 bases left in between. The CDR3 runs to 15 residues. Here the CDR3 reads CASSLGRGSNQPQHF. The CDR3 bases are TGTGCCAGCAGCTTGGGAAGGGGAAGCAATCAGCCCCAGCATTTT.

The J gene is TRBJ1-1, the V gene TRBV16; D remains ambiguous. The V gene's germline CDR1 is KGHSY and CDR2 FQNENV. V was pared by 1 base and J by 5 bases, with 11 bases between. The length of the CDR3 is 14 residues. This chain's CDR3 is CASSQLAGETEAFF. CDR3 in DNA: TGTGCCAGCAGCCAATTAGCCGGTGAAACTGAAGCTTTCTTT.